The clone carrying this T cell receptor (beta chain) was seen at least ten times. Its antigen is unknown. There were TCR beta CDR3 regions amplified from RNA transcripts. A first-round RT-PCR of the TCR CDR3 used the HTBI primer set. MiXCR was run by TCRdb on the multiplex PCR reads, yielding one entry per CDR3 protein. Among around 400,000 distinct CDR3 sequences listed, 20% to 25% were seen once. Germline V gene sequence: CDR1 ENHRY, CDR2 SYGVKD. This CDR3 is built from 16 residues. V lost 3 bases and J lost 6; bases outside the gene matches: 6. This entry belongs to a study of T cells in Graves' hyperthyroidism and ophthalmopathy. Overall study context: Specimen type is peripheral blood, collected at initial diagnosis prior to any treatment. Study-level findings and limits: Clonotypes that were expanded in thyroid above 0.001 mostly appeared in blood too.

Patients were excluded for uncontrolled infection, other autoimmune disease, pregnancy or lactation. The J gene is TRBJ2-1, the V gene TRBV10-3, with 12 bases that match TRBD2. Sequencing used blood. The origin of this receptor is a man in his forties or fifties with Graves' hyperthyroidism. As DNA, the CDR3 is TGTGCCATCAGTGAAGGAACTAGCGGGAGGTTCAATGAGCAGTTCTTC. Translation gives CAISEGTSGRFNEQFF.